The source of this T cell receptor beta chain is a study of blood T cell repertoires in COVID-19. Trimming left V 2 bases short and J 5 bases short, with 12 bases between. The CDR3 spans 14 residues. The germline CDR1 and CDR2 sequences are SNHLY and FYNNEI. Using immunoSEQ multiplex PCR, the repertoire was profiled, and TCRdb retains in-frame clones only, with some absent. This sample has 65,000 to 90,000 clones; about four fifths occur once, and the top ten carry under 11%. V gene TRBV2 combines with J gene TRBJ2-5, with D possibly TRBD2 on 6 matching bases. The sample comprised peripheral blood. This clonotype was obtained from a man between 60 and 70 years old with acute or convalescent COVID-19. The CDR3 bases are TGTGCCAGCAGTGAAACGGCGGCGGGGGAGACCCAGTACTTC. This sequence encodes CASSETAAGETQYF.